A selection of T cell receptor beta chains follows, all from one sample in a study of blood T cell repertoires in COVID-19. Produced via immunoSEQ multiplex PCR; TCRdb's table is partial and in-frame only. The table records 200,000 to 250,000 clones, around four fifths of them present only once. The sequencing sample was made of peripheral blood. These receptors all stem from a man younger than 40 with active or convalescent COVID-19. Each CDR3 is given with its conserved first and last residue. D genes are given only for firm matches. Clone size is shown for a subset of rows, as once, few, many or a class of expanded clone.

CAISALGGVKDEQFF | TGTGCCATCAGTGCCCTGGGGGGGGTAAAAGATGAGCAGTTCTTC | few | TRBJ2-1 | TRBD2 | TRBV10-3
CASSPAASSYNEQFF | TGTGCCAGCAGCCCAGCGGCTAGCTCCTACAATGAGCAGTTCTTC | - | TRBJ2-1 | - | TRBV2
CASSPSGSTADTQYF | TGTGCTAGCAGTCCTAGCGGGAGTACAGCAGATACGCAGTATTTT | - | TRBJ2-3 | TRBD2 | TRBV7-7
CASSSGLPDTQYF | TGCGCCAGCAGCTCTGGACTACCCGATACGCAGTATTTT | - | TRBJ2-3 | - | TRBV5-1
CASSPRDSSYEQYF | TGTGCCAGCTCACCACGGGACAGCTCCTACGAGCAGTACTTC | - | TRBJ2-7 | TRBD1 | TRBV18
CASTSSWGGGEQFF | TGCGCCAGCACCTCGAGCTGGGGAGGGGGTGAGCAGTTCTTC | few | TRBJ2-1 | - | TRBV5-1
CASSRTGTTAYNEQFF | TGCGCCAGCAGCCGAACCGGGACTACTGCCTACAATGAGCAGTTCTTC | - | TRBJ2-1 | TRBD2 | TRBV5-1
CASSRNGQNYGYTF | TGCGCCAGCAGCCGAAATGGACAGAACTATGGCTACACCTTC | few | TRBJ1-2 | - | TRBV5-1
CASDFSGGGADTQYF | TGTGCCAGCGACTTTAGCGGGGGAGGGGCAGATACGCAGTATTTT | - | TRBJ2-3 | TRBD2 | TRBV2
CASSQLVGWRPSGTGSYEQYF | TGCGCCAGCAGCCAACTCGTAGGGTGGAGGCCTTCCGGGACAGGATCCTACGAGCAGTACTTC | - | TRBJ2-7 | TRBD1 | TRBV4-1